What follows are 10 T cell receptor beta chains derived from one specimen sequenced in a study of Ad26.COV2.S vaccination and SARS-CoV-2 variants. This table comes from immunoSEQ multiplex PCR, and its TCRdb copy is limited to in-frame clones, with some not included. The profile covers fewer than 900,000 clones, with roughly 90% appearing a single time and around 1.5% taken by the ten largest. Stated treatment: some 20 received Ad26.COV2.S at low or high dose, single or two shots; 5 received placebo; per-sample allocation not given. Following the first vaccine or placebo injection, samples were taken on day 63. The sample was peripheral blood, taken in a trial of Ad26.COV2.S vaccine versus placebo. These TCRs come from a person aged 18-60 years who received the Ad26.COV2.S COVID-19 vaccine or a placebo.

V gene TRBV6-5 combines with J gene TRBJ1-2; D call uncertain. This CDR3 comprises 13 residues. Trimming removed 5 bases from V and 3 bases from J, with 10 bases in between. Looked up from germline, CDR1 is MNHEY and CDR2 is SVGAGI. The CDR3 loop reads CASSLGPYYGYTF. For the CDR3, the DNA is TGTGCCAGCAGTCTCGGACCCTACTATGGCTACACCTTC.

The rearrangement uses TRBV30 and TRBJ1-6; D may be TRBD1 (5 bases). The CDR3 consists of 16 residues. Trimming took 4 bases from V and 5 from J, leaving 18 bases between them. Per germline, CDR1 GTSNPN and CDR2 SVGIG (reference sequence). In DNA form, the CDR3 reads TGTGCCTGGAACCCAGGGACCCAGCTCAATAATTCACCCCTCCACTTT. As protein: CAWNPGTQLNNSPLHF.

The chain carries TRBV7-9 and TRBJ1-1; TRBD1 matches at 7 bases. Looked up from germline, CDR1 is SEHNR and CDR2 is FQNEAQ (reference sequence). The CDR3 contains 13 residues. V shed 5 bases, J shed 8 bases, and the junction held 8 bases outside the gene matches. The CDR3 spells CASSISTGREAFF. For the CDR3, the DNA is TGTGCCAGCAGCATATCGACAGGGCGCGAAGCTTTCTTT.

The chain uses TRBV3-1 (or the pseudogene TRBV3-2) and TRBJ1-2; no clear D. The germline V gene encodes CDR1 LGHDT and CDR2 YNNKEL (reference sequence). V gave up 6 bases and J gave up 1 base, with 12 bases separating them. The CDR3 contains 14 residues. CDR3 region: CASSPDGFNYGYTF. As DNA, the CDR3 is TGTGCCAGCAGTCCGGACGGATTTAACTATGGCTACACCTTC.

The V and J genes are TRBV11-3 and TRBJ2-1; TRBD2 is a possible D gene (5 bases). There are 14 residues in the CDR3. Per the germline V gene, CDR1 is SGHNT and CDR2 is YENEEA. Trimming removed 5 bases at V and 3 bases at J, with 11 bases between. The CDR3 nucleotides read TGTGCCAGCAGCCCAGCGGCTCGCTACAATGAGCAGTTCTTC. It encodes CASSPAARYNEQFF.

The table lists this clone with a count of one. The V gene is TRBV7-2, the J gene TRBJ2-7; D not certain. Trimming removed 4 bases from V and 6 bases from J, with 16 bases in between. The CDR3 sequence is 14 residues long. Germline V CDR1 and CDR2: SGHTA, FQGNSA. In nucleotides, the CDR3 is TGTGCCAGCAGCTCGAGACTGTCCCCCTCCGAGCAGTACTTC. The encoded protein is CASSSRLSPSEQYF.

This clone was picked up one time. This chain connects TRBV30 to TRBJ1-4; D gene ambiguous. From germline, CDR1 is GTSNPN and CDR2 SVGIG (reference sequence). The ends were cut back, 1 base at V and 7 bases at J, with 7 bases in the middle. This CDR3 comprises 12 residues. The CDR3: CAWSGGFEKLFF. Written as DNA, the CDR3 is TGTGCCTGGAGTGGCGGGTTTGAAAAACTGTTTTTT.

The V and J genes are TRBV7-2 and TRBJ2-7, with 9 nucleotides matching TRBD2. Germline loops: CDR1 SGHTA, CDR2 FQGNSA. This CDR3 contains 18 residues. Unmatched junction bases numbered 11, after V lost 2 bases and J lost 0 bases. CDR3 DNA: TGTGCCAGCAGCTTACAGGGTAGCGGGGGATCAAGCTCCTACGAGCAGTACTTC. The encoded protein is CASSLQGSGGSSSYEQYF.

This clone was found once. Mismatch with germline at one junction end may stem from a read error. The same CDR3 arises from other DNA sequences in this sample as well. J is TRBJ1-6 and V is TRBV10-3, with 10 bases aligning to TRBD1. Germline V gene lookup returns CDR1 ENHRY and CDR2 SYGVKD. This CDR3 has 15 amino acids. The chain's CDR3 is CAIRAGQGGHSPLHF. The CDR3 nucleotides read TGTGCCATCAGGGCTGGACAGGGGGGACATTCACCTCTCCACTTT.

The chain is built from TRBV5-1 and TRBJ2-5; 13 positions match TRBD2. Trimming at V came to 4 bases and at J to 5 bases, leaving 11 bases not matched to a gene. CDR3 length: 17 residues. Germline V gene sequence: CDR1 SGHRS, CDR2 YFSETQ. The CDR3 DNA sequence: TGCGCCAGCAGCCCTCGACTAGCGGGGGGTTTTGGGGAGACCCAGTACTTC. It encodes CASSPRLAGGFGETQYF.